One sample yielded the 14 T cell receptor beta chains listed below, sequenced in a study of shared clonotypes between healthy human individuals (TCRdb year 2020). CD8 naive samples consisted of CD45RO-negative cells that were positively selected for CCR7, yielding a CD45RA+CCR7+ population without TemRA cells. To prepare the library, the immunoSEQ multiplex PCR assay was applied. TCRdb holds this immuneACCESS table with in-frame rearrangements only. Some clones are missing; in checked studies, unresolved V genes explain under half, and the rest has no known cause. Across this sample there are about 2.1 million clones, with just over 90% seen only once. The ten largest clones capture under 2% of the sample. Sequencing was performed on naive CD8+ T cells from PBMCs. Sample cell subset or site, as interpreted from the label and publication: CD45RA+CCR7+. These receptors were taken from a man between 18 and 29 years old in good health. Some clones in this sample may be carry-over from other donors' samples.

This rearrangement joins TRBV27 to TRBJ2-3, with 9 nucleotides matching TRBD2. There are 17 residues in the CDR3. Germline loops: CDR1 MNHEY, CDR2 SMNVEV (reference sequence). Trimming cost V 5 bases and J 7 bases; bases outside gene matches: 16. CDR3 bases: TGTGCCAGCAGTGGAATTTCTCGCGGGAGGGAAGGGTATACGCAGTATTTT. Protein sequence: CASSGISRGREGYTQYF.

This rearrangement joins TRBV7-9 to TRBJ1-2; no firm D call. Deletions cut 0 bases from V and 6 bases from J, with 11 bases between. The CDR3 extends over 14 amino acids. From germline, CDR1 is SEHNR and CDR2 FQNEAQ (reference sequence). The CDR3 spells CASSLALSEDGYTF. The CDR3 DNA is TGTGCCAGCAGCTTAGCCCTCTCGGAGGATGGCTACACCTTC.

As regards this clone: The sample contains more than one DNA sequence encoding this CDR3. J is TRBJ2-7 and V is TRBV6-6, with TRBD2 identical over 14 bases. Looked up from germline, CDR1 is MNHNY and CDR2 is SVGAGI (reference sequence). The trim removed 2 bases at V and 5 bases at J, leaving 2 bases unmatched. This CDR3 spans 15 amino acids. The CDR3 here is CASSYLGLAGDEQYF. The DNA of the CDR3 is TGTGCCAGCAGTTACCTGGGACTAGCGGGAGACGAGCAGTACTTC.

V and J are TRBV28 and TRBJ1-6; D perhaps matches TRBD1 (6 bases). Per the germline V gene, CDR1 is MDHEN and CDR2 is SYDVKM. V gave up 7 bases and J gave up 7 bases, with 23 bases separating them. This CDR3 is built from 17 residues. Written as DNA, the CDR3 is TGTGCCAGCACCCAACGTAGGGTGGGGGCCCAAAATTCACCCCTCCACTTT. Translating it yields CASTQRRVGAQNSPLHF.

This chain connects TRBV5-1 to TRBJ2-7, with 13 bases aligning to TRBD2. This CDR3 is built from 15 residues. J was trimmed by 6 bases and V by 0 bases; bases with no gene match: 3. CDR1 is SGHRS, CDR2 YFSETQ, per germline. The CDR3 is CASSLGTSGRPEQYF. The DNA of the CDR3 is TGCGCCAGCAGCTTGGGGACTAGCGGGAGACCCGAGCAGTACTTC.

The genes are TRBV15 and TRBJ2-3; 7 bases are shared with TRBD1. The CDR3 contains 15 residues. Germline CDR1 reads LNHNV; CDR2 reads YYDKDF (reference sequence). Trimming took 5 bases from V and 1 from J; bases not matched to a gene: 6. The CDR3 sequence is CATSRDRARTDTQYF. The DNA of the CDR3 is TGTGCCACCAGCCGCGACAGGGCCCGCACAGATACGCAGTATTTT.

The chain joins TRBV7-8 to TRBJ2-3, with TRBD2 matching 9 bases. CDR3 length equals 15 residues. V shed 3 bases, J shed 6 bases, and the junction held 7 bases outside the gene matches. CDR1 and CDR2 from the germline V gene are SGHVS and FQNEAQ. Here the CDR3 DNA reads TGTGCCAGCAGCTTCTTGCGGGAGGGTCAGGATACGCAGTATTTT. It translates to CASSFLREGQDTQYF.

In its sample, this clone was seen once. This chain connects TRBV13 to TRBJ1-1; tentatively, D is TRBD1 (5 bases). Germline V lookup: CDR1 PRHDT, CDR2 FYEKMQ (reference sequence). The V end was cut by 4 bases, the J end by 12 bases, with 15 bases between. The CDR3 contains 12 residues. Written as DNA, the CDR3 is TGTGCCAGCAGCTCCACCTCCGTGGACACTTTCTTT. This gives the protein CASSSTSVDTFF.

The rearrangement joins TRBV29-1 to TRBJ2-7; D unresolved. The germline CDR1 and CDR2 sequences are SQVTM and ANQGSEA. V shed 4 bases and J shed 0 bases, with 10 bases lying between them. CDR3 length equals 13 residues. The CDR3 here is CSVAGSRSYEQYF. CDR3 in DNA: TGCAGCGTTGCGGGCAGTCGCTCCTACGAGCAGTACTTC.

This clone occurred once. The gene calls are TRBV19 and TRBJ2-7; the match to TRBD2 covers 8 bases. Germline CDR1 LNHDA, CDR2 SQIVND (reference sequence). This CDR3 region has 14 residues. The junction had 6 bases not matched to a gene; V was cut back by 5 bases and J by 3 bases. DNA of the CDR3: TGTGCCAGTAGTGAGATGACTAGCGTCTACGAGCAGTACTTC. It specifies CASSEMTSVYEQYF.

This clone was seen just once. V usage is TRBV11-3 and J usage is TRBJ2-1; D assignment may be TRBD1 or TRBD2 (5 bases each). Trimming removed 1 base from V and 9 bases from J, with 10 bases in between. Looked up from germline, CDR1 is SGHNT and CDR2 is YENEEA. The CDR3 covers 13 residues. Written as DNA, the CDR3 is TGTGCCAGCAGCTTAGCCGTAGGGACTGAGCAGTTCTTC. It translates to CASSLAVGTEQFF.

The CDR3 loop reads CASSFLPLSGSAYEQYF. The CDR3 nucleotides read TGTGCCAGCAGTTTCCTTCCTCTTAGCGGGAGTGCCTACGAGCAGTACTTC. This chain links TRBV28 with TRBJ2-7; 9 bases are a match to TRBD2. The CDR3 sequence is 17 residues long. The V and J ends lost 3 bases and 2 bases, in that order; junction bases with no gene match: 11. Germline V CDR1 and CDR2: MDHEN, SYDVKM.

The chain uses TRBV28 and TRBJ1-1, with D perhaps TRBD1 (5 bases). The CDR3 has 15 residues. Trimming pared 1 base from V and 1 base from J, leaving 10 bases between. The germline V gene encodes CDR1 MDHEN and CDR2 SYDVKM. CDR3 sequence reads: CASSLLRTRNTEAFF. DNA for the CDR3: TGTGCCAGCAGTTTATTAAGGACAAGGAACACTGAAGCTTTCTTT.

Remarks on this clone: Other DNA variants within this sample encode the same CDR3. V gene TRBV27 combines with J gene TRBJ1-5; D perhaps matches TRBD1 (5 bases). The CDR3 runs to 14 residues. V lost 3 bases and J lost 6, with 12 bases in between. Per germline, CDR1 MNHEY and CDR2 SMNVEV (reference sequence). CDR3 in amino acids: CASSFTGGAQPQHF. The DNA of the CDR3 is TGTGCCAGCAGTTTTACAGGCGGGGCTCAGCCCCAGCATTTT.